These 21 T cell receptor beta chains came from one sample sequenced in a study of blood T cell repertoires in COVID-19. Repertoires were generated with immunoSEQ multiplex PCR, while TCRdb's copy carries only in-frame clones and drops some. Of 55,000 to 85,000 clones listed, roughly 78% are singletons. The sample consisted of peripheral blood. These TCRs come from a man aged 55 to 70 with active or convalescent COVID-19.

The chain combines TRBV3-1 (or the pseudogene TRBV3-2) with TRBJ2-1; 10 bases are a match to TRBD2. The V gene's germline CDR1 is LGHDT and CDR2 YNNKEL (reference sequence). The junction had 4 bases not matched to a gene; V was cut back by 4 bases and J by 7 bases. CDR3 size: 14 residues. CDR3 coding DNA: TGTGCCAGCAGCCCCCTAGCGGGAGTGAATGAGCAGTTCTTC. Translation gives CASSPLAGVNEQFF.

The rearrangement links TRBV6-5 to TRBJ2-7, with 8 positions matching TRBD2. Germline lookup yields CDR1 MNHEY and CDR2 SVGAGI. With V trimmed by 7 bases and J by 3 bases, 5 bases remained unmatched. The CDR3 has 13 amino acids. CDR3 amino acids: CASTIGTSYEQYF. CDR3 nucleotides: TGTGCCAGCACTATTGGGACTAGCTACGAGCAGTACTTC.

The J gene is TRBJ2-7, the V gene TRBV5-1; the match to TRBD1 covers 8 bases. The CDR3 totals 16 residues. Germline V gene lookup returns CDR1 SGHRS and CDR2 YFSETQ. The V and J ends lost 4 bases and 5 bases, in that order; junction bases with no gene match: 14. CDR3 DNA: TGCGCCAGCAGCCTGGGAGGCGGCAGGGGGCTGAACGAGCAGTACTTC. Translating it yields CASSLGGGRGLNEQYF.

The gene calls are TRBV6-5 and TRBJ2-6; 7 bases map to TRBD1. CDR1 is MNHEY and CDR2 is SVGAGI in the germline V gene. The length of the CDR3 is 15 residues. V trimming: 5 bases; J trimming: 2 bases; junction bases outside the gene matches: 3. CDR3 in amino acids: CASSNRGTGANVLTF. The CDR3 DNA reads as TGTGCCAGCAGTAACAGGGGTACTGGGGCCAACGTCCTGACTTTC.

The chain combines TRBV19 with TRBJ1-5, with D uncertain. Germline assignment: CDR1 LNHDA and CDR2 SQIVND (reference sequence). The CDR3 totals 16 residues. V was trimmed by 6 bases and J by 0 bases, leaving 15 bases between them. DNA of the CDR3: TGTGCCAGTAGAGGCCAGACATCATATAGCAATCAGCCCCAGCATTTT. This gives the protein CASRGQTSYSNQPQHF.

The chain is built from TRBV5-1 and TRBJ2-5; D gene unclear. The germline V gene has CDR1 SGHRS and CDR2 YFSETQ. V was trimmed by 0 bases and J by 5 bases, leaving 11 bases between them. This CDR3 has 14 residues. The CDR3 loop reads CASSLAQNRETQYF. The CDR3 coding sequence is TGCGCCAGCAGCTTGGCACAGAATAGGGAGACCCAGTACTTC.

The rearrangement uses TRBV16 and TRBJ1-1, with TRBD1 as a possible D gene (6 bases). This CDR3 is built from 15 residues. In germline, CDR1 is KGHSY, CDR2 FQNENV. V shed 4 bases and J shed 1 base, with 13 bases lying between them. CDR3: CASSRSWGPNTEAFF. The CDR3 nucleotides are TGTGCCAGCAGCCGTTCTTGGGGGCCGAACACTGAAGCTTTCTTT.

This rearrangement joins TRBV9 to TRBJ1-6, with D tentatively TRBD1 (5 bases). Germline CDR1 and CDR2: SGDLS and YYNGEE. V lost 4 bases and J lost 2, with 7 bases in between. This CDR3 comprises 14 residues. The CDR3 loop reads CASSTGTYNSPLHF. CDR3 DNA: TGTGCCAGCAGCACAGGTACCTATAATTCACCCCTCCACTTT.

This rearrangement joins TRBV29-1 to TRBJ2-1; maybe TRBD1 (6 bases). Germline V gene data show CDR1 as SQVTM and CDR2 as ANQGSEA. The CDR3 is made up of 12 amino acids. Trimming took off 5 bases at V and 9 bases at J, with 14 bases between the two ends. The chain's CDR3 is CSVRRQVPEQFF. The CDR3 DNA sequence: TGCAGCGTTAGACGACAGGTCCCTGAGCAGTTCTTC.

The CDR3 DNA sequence: TGTGCCAGCAGCCCTGGACTAGCGGGGACAGATACGCAGTATTTT. Translating gives CASSPGLAGTDTQYF. J is TRBJ2-3 and V is TRBV3-1 (or the pseudogene TRBV3-2), with TRBD2 identical over 12 bases. Germline V lookup: CDR1 LGHDT, CDR2 YNNKEL (reference sequence). With 4 bases clipped from V and 3 bases from J, the junction kept 2 bases outside the gene matches. This CDR3 is built from 15 residues.

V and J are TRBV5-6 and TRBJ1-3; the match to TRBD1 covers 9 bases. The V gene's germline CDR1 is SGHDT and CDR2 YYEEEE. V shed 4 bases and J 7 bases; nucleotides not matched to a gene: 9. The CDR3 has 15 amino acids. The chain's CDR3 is CASSGTGSMRNTIYF. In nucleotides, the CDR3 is TGTGCCAGCAGCGGGACAGGGTCCATGAGGAACACCATATATTTT.

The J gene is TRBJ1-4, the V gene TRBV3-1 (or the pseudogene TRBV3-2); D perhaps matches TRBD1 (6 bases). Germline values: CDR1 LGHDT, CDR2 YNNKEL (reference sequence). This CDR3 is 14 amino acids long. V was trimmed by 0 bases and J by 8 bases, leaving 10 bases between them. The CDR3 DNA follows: TGTGCCAGCAGCCAAGATCGCAGGGGCGAAAAACTGTTTTTT. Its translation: CASSQDRRGEKLFF.

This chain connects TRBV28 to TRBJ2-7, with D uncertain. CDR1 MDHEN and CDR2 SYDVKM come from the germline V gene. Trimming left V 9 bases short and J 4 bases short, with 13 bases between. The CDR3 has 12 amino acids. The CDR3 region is CASDRRGYEQYF. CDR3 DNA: TGTGCCAGTGACCGACGCGGTTACGAGCAGTACTTC.

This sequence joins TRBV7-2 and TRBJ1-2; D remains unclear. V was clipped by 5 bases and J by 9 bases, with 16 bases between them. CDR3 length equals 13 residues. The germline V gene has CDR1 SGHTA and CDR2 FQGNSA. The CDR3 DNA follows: TGTGCCAGCAGCACCCACCTAGAAAGCAGCTACACCTTC. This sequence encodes CASSTHLESSYTF.

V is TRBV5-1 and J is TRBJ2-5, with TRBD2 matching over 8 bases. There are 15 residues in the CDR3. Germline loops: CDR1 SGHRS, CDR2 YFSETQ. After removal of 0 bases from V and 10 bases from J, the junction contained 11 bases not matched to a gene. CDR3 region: CASSLAAAGESGQYF. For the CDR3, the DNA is TGCGCCAGCAGCTTGGCCGCAGCGGGGGAGTCGGGCCAGTACTTC.

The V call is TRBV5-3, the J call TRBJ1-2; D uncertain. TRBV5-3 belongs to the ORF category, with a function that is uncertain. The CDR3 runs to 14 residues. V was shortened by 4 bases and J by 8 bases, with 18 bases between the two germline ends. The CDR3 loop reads CARSMVGDRMGYTF. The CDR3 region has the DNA TGTGCCAGAAGCATGGTTGGAGACCGGATGGGCTACACCTTC.

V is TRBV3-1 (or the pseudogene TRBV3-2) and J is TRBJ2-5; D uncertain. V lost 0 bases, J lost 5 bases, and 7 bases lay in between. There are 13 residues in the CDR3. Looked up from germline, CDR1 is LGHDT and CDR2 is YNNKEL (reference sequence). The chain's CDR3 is CASSQDWQETQYF. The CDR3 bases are TGTGCCAGCAGCCAAGATTGGCAGGAGACCCAGTACTTC.

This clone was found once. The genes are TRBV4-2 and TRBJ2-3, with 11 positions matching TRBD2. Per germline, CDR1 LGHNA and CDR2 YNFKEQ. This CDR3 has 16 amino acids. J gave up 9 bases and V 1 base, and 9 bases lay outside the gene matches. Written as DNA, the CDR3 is TGTGCCAGCAGCCAAGGTTTAGCGGGGGGGCCTCCCACGCAGTATTTT. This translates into CASSQGLAGGPPTQYF.

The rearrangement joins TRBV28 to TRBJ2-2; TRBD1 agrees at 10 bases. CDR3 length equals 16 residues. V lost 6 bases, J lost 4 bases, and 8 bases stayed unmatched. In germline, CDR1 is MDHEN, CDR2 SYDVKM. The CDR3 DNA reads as TGTGCCAGCAGATCGGCGGGGACAGGGGCCACCGGGGAGCTGTTTTTT. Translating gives CASRSAGTGATGELFF.

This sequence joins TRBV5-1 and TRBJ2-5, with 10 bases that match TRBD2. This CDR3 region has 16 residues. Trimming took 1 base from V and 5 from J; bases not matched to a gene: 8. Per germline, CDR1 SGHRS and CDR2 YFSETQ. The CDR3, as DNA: TGCGCCAGCAGCTTGAGTAGCGGGGGGATTCGGGAGACCCAGTACTTC. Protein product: CASSLSSGGIRETQYF. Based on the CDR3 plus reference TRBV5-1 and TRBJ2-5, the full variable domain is KAGVTQTPRYLIKTRGQQVTLSCSPISGHRSVSWYQQTPGQGLQFLFEYFSETQRNKGNFPGRFSGRQFSNSRSEMNVSTLELGDSALYLCASSLSSGGIRETQYFGPGTRLLVL.

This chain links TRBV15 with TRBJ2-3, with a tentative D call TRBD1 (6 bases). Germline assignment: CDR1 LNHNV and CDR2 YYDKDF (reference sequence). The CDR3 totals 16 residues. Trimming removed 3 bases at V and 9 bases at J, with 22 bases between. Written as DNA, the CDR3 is TGTGCCACCAGCAGGAGACCGGGACACGGGGTTTCGACGCAGTATTTT. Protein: CATSRRPGHGVSTQYF.